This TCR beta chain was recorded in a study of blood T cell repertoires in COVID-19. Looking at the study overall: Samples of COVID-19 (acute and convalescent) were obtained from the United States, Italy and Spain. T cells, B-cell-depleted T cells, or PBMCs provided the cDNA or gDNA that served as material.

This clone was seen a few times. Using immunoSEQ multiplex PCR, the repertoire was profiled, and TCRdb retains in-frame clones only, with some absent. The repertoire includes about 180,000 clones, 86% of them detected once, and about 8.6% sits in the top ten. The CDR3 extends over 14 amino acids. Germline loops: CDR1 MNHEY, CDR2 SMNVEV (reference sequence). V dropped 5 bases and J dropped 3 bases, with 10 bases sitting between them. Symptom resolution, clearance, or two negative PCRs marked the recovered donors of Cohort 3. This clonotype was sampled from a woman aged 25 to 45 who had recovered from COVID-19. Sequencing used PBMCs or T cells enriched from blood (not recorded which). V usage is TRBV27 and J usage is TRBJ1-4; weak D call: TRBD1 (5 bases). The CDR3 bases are TGTGCCAGCAGTCCAGGGTCGTCTAATGAAAAACTGTTTTTT. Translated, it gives CASSPGSSNEKLFF. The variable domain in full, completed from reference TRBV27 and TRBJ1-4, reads EAQVTQNPRYLITVTGKKLTVTCSQNMNHEYMSWYRQDPGLGLRQIYYSMNVEVTDKGDVPEGYKVSRKEKRNFPLILESPSPNQTSLYFCASSPGSSNEKLFFGSGTQLSVL.